This passage covers 22 T cell receptor beta chains from one sample sequenced in a study of blood T cell repertoires in COVID-19. Generated by immunoSEQ multiplex PCR, the TCRdb table keeps only in-frame clones and is missing some. Of about 98,000 clones listed, about 86% are singletons. Sequenced input: peripheral blood. The source of these receptors is a man in his sixties with acute or convalescent COVID-19.

This clone has a handful of counts. This chain joins TRBV30 and TRBJ1-1; D is ambiguous. CDR1 GTSNPN and CDR2 SVGIG come from the germline V gene (reference sequence). This CDR3 is built from 14 residues. V was cut by 4 bases and J by 1 base, with 13 bases left in between. CDR3 in amino acids: CAWNVYSPNTEAFF. The CDR3 bases are TGTGCCTGGAATGTATATTCTCCGAACACTGAAGCTTTCTTT.

This rearrangement joins TRBV7-2 to TRBJ2-2; D remains ambiguous. Germline loops: CDR1 SGHTA, CDR2 FQGNSA. This CDR3 has 14 amino acids. V was clipped by 4 bases and J by 2 bases, with 8 bases between them. The CDR3, as DNA: TGTGCCAGCAGCTCCCCGACTAACACCGGGGAGCTGTTTTTT. It yields the protein CASSSPTNTGELFF.

V and J are TRBV24-1 and TRBJ2-3; 11 bases align to TRBD2. Germline V gene lookup returns CDR1 KGHDR and CDR2 SFDVKD. Losses at the gene ends were 0 bases for V and 8 bases for J; bases not matched to a gene: 9. The CDR3 loop spans 17 amino acids. The CDR3 sequence is CATSDLQGTSGAGTQYF. The CDR3 DNA sequence: TGTGCCACCAGTGATTTGCAAGGGACTAGCGGAGCCGGTACGCAGTATTTT.

The table lists this clone with a few counts. The chain uses TRBV18 and TRBJ1-1, with 9 bases that match TRBD1. This CDR3 has 15 residues. The germline gives CDR1 KGHSH, CDR2 LQKENI. The V and J ends lost 4 bases and 8 bases, in that order; junction bases with no gene match: 11. For the CDR3, the DNA is TGTGCCAGCTCACTTATTGAAACAGGGGGCAAAGAAGCTTTCTTT. Residues: CASSLIETGGKEAFF.

The rearrangement links TRBV11-3 to TRBJ1-1; D gene uncertain. The CDR3 length is 11 residues. Between the trimmed V and J ends, which lost 2 bases and 8 bases, there was a span of 6 bases. The V gene's germline CDR1 is SGHNT and CDR2 YENEEA. The CDR3 region has the DNA TGTGCCAGCAGCTTACAAGCAGAAGCTTTCTTT. Its translation is CASSLQAEAFF.

In this sample, this clone turned up many times. The chain uses TRBV27 and TRBJ2-1; TRBD2 matches at 13 bases. The CDR3 contains 15 residues. V trimming: 5 bases; J trimming: 7 bases; junction bases outside the gene matches: 5. Germline values: CDR1 MNHEY, CDR2 SMNVEV (reference sequence). The DNA of the CDR3 is TGTGCCAGCAGTGACGGACTAGCGGGAGATAATGAGCAGTTCTTC. Translating gives CASSDGLAGDNEQFF.

In this sample, this clone turned up once. The chain recombines TRBV19 with TRBJ2-3, with D possibly being TRBD1 (5 bases). CDR3 length: 15 residues. Trimming removed 5 bases at V and 0 bases at J, with 12 bases between. CDR1 and CDR2 from the germline V gene are LNHDA and SQIVND (reference sequence). The CDR3 protein is CASSSDTWSTDTQYF. CDR3 in DNA: TGTGCCAGTAGTTCGGACACATGGAGCACAGATACGCAGTATTTT.

Details on this clone: One junction end does not reproduce the germline sequence, and a read error may be involved. The rearrangement links TRBV7-2 to TRBJ1-2; D might be TRBD1 (5 bases). The germline V gene has CDR1 SGHTA and CDR2 FQGNSA. This CDR3 contains 12 residues. This chain's CDR3 is CASSEEEGRTPF. CDR3 in DNA: TGTGCCAGCAGCGAGGAGGAGGGGCGGACCCCCTTC.

This chain uses TRBV28 with TRBJ2-2, with 7 nucleotides matching TRBD1. The length of the CDR3 is 17 residues. Germline-derived CDR1 and CDR2 are MDHEN and SYDVKM. The trim removed 6 bases at V and 2 bases at J, leaving 12 bases unmatched. The CDR3 DNA follows: TGTGCCAGCAGCTCTGGGCCGGGACAGACTAACACCGGGGAGCTGTTTTTT. It encodes CASSSGPGQTNTGELFF.

The chain links TRBV27 to TRBJ2-2, with TRBD1 matching over 7 bases. The CDR3 totals 15 residues. Germline V CDR1 and CDR2: MNHEY, SMNVEV (reference sequence). After removal of 3 bases from V and 0 bases from J, the junction contained 1 base not matched to a gene. CDR3 in DNA: TGTGCCAGCAGTTTTGGACAGGCGAACACCGGGGAGCTGTTTTTT. It specifies CASSFGQANTGELFF.

This clone was found once. The CDR3 coding sequence is TGTGCCAGCAGCTTAAACAGGGGATGGCATGGCTACACCTTC. This translates into CASSLNRGWHGYTF. The gene calls are TRBV5-6 and TRBJ1-2, with 7 bases identical to TRBD1. Germline-derived CDR1 and CDR2 are SGHDT and YYEEEE. The CDR3 is 14 residues long. Germline trimming cut 2 bases from V and 6 bases from J; bases unmatched to any gene: 7. Full variable domain (rest looked up from reference TRBV5-6 and TRBJ1-2): DAGVTQSPTHLIKTRGQQVTLRCSPKSGHDTVSWYQQALGQGPQFIFQYYEEEERQRGNFPDRFSGHQFPNYSSELNVNALLLGDSALYLCASSLNRGWHGYTFGSGTRLTVV.

The genes are TRBV6-5 and TRBJ2-7; 12 bases align to TRBD2. This CDR3 contains 14 residues. Losses at the gene ends were 11 bases for V and 1 base for J; bases not matched to a gene: 6. Germline lookup yields CDR1 MNHEY and CDR2 SVGAGI. DNA for the CDR3: TGTGCCGTTCCAACTAGCGGGGGGTCCTACGAGCAGTACTTC. As protein: CAVPTSGGSYEQYF.

The V and J genes are TRBV5-6 and TRBJ1-3; 7 nucleotides match TRBD1. The CDR3 contains 15 residues. J was trimmed by 0 bases and V by 5 bases; bases with no gene match: 5. Germline loops: CDR1 SGHDT, CDR2 YYEEEE. The DNA for the CDR3 is TGTGCCAGCAGTTCGACAGGGTACTCTGGAAACACCATATATTTT. This gives the protein CASSSTGYSGNTIYF. Full variable domain (remainder filled in from reference TRBV5-6 and TRBJ1-3): DAGVTQSPTHLIKTRGQQVTLRCSPKSGHDTVSWYQQALGQGPQFIFQYYEEEERQRGNFPDRFSGHQFPNYSSELNVNALLLGDSALYLCASSSTGYSGNTIYFGEGSWLTVV.

This sequence joins TRBV7-9 and TRBJ1-2; unclear D gene. The CDR3 length is 12 residues. Per the germline V gene, CDR1 is SEHNR and CDR2 is FQNEAQ (reference sequence). Trimming shortened V by 1 base and J by 4 bases, and 4 bases separated the two germline ends. CDR3: CASSLDSYGYTF. The DNA of the CDR3 is TGTGCCAGCAGCTTAGACAGCTATGGCTACACCTTC.

The chain employs TRBV7-8 and TRBJ1-4, with D perhaps TRBD1 (6 bases). Deletions cut 1 base from V and 7 bases from J, with 16 bases between. Germline V CDR1 and CDR2: SGHVS, FQNEAQ. CDR3 length: 16 residues. The CDR3 spells CASSLGPYRDTEKLFF. CDR3 in DNA: TGTGCCAGCAGCTTAGGACCCTACCGGGACACTGAAAAACTGTTTTTT.

A remark on this clone: Other DNA sequences in this sample translate to the same CDR3. The chain is built from TRBV9 and TRBJ2-4, with D unclear. Germline V gives CDR1 SGDLS, CDR2 YYNGEE. The length of the CDR3 is 15 residues. V lost 0 bases and J lost 0, with 7 bases in between. The CDR3 nucleotides are TGTGCCAGCAGCGTAGGAGCTGTAGCCAAAAACATTCAGTACTTC. As protein: CASSVGAVAKNIQYF.

This chain links TRBV6-5 with TRBJ2-3; D not resolved. The CDR3 totals 11 residues. The V end lost 6 bases, the J end lost 7 bases, and 8 bases lay between the germline ends. CDR1 is MNHEY and CDR2 is SVGAGI in the germline V gene. CDR3 sequence: CASSQLNTQYF. In nucleotides, the CDR3 is TGTGCCAGCAGCCAACTAAATACGCAGTATTTT.

V and J are TRBV7-8 and TRBJ1-4; the match to TRBD1 covers 8 bases. J gave up 8 bases and V 1 base, and 9 bases lay outside the gene matches. In germline, CDR1 is SGHVS, CDR2 FQNEAQ. There are 16 residues in the CDR3. The CDR3 nucleotides read TGTGCCAGCAGCTTAGATGGGACAGGCGGTAGAGAAAAACTGTTTTTT. Its protein is CASSLDGTGGREKLFF. Drawing the rest from reference TRBV7-8 and TRBJ1-4, the complete variable domain is GAGVSQSPRYKVAKRGQDVALRCDPISGHVSLFWYQQALGQGPEFLTYFQNEAQLDKSGLPSDRFFAERPEGSVSTLKIQRTQQEDSAVYLCASSLDGTGGREKLFFGSGTQLSVL.

This clone came up many times. This sequence joins TRBV30 and TRBJ1-5; 7 bases fit TRBD1. Germline V lookup: CDR1 GTSNPN, CDR2 SVGIG (reference sequence). Trimming removed 4 bases from V and 3 bases from J; junction bases left unmatched: 6. The CDR3 contains 14 residues. In DNA, the CDR3 is TGTGCCTGGAATGCCGGGACAGTCAATCAGCCCCAGCATTTT. Amino acid sequence: CAWNAGTVNQPQHF.

V is TRBV6-5 and J is TRBJ2-1, with D perhaps matching TRBD2 (6 bases). The CDR3 covers 15 residues. The V end lost 0 bases, the J end lost 4 bases, and 10 bases lay between the germline ends. Per germline, CDR1 MNHEY and CDR2 SVGAGI. In DNA form, the CDR3 reads TGTGCCAGCAGTTACTCAGGACTATTTTACAATGAGCAGTTCTTC. Protein: CASSYSGLFYNEQFF.

Concerning this clone itself: Other DNA sequences in this specimen translate into the identical CDR3. This rearrangement joins TRBV30 to TRBJ1-5; TRBD1 is a possible D gene (5 bases). V lost 2 bases and J lost 2, with 10 bases in between. The CDR3 totals 14 residues. The germline V gene encodes CDR1 GTSNPN and CDR2 SVGIG (reference sequence). CDR3 in DNA: TGTGCCTGGAGTCCACAGACAGGCAATCAGCCCCAGCATTTT. Translating it yields CAWSPQTGNQPQHF.

The J gene is TRBJ1-2, the V gene TRBV2; D possibly corresponds to TRBD1 (5 bases). Trimming removed 5 bases at V and 6 bases at J, with 19 bases between. This CDR3 region has 15 residues. The germline gives CDR1 SNHLY, CDR2 FYNNEI. Written as DNA, the CDR3 is TGTGCCAGCAGTCGGATTTGGGCGTCGGGGGATGGCTACACCTTC. Translated: CASSRIWASGDGYTF.